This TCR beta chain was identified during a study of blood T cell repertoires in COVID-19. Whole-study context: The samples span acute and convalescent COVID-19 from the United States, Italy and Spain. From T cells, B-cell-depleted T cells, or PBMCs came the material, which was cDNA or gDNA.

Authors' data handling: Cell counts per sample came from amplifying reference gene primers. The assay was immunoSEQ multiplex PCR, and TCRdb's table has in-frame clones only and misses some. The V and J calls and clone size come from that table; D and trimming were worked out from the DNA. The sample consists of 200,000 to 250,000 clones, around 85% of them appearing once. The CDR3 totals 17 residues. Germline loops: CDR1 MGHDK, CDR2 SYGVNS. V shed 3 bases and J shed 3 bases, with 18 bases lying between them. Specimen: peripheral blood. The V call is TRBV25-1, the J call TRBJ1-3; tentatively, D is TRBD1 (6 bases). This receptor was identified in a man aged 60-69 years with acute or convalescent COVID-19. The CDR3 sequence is CASSDISGTLGGNTIYF. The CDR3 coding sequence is TGTGCCAGCAGTGACATATCCGGGACACTCGGTGGAAACACCATATATTTT.